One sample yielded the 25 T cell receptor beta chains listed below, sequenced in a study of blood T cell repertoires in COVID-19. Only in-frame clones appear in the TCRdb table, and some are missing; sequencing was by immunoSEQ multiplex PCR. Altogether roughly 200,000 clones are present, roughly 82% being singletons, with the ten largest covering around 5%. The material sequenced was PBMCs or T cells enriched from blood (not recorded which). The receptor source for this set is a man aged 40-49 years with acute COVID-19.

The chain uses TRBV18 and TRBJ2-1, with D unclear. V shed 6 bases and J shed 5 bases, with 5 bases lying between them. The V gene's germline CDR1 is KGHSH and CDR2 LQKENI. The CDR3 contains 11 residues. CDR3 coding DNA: TGTGCCAGCTCTCGTGACAATGAGCAGTTCTTC. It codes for CASSRDNEQFF.

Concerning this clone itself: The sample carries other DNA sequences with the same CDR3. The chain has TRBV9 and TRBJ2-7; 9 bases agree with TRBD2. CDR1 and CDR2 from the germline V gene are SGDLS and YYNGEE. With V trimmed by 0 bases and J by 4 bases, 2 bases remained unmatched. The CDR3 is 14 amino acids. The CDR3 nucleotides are TGTGCCAGCAGCGTAGGGGGACTAGCTTACGAGCAGTACTTC. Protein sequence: CASSVGGLAYEQYF.

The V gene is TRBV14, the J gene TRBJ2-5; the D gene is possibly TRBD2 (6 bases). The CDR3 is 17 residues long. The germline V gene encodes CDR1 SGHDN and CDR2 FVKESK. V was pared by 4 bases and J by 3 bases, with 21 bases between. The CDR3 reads CASSRFLSAGGEETQYF. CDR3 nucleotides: TGTGCCAGCAGCCGATTTCTTTCAGCGGGTGGGGAAGAGACCCAGTACTTC.

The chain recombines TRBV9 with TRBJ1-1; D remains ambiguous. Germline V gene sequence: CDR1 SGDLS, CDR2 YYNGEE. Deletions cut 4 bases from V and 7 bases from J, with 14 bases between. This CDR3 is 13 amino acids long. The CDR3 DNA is TGTGCCAGCAGCCCCGTGCGCGGCGTTGAAGCTTTCTTT. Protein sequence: CASSPVRGVEAFF.

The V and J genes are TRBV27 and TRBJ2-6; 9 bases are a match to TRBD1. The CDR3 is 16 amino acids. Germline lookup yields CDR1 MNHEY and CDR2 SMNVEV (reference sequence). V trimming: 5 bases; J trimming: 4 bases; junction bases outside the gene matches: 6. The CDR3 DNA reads TGTGCCAGCAGTCCTGGACAGGGGACCGGGGCCAACGTCCTGACTTTC. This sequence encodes CASSPGQGTGANVLTF.

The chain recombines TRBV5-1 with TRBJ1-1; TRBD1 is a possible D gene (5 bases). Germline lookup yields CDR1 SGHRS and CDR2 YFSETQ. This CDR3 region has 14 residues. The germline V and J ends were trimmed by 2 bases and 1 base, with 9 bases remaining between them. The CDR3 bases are TGCGCCAGCAGCTTCAGGGCTTCGAACACTGAAGCTTTCTTT. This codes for CASSFRASNTEAFF.

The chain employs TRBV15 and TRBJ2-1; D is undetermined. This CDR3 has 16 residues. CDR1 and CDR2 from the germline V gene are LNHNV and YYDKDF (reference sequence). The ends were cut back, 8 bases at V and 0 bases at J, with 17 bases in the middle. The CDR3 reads CATSTPGGSSYNEQFF. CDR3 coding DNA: TGTGCCACCTCCACCCCAGGTGGTAGCTCCTACAATGAGCAGTTCTTC.

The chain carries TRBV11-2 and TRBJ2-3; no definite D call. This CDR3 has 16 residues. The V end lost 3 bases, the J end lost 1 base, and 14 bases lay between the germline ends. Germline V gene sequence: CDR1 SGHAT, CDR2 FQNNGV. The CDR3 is CASSFLAHFGTDTQYF. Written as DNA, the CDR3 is TGTGCCAGCAGCTTTTTGGCCCATTTTGGCACAGATACGCAGTATTTT.

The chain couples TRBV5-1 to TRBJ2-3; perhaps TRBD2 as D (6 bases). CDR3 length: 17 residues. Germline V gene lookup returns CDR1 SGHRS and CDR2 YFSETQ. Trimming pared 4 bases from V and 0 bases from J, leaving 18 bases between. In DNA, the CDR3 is TGCGCCAGCAGCCTTACAAGATCCCGGGGGAGCACAGATACGCAGTATTTT. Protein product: CASSLTRSRGSTDTQYF.

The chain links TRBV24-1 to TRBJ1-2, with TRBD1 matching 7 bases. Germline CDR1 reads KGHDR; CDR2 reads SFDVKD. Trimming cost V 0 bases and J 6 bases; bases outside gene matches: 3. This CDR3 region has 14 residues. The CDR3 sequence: CATSDLKGTDGYTF. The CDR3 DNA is TGTGCCACCAGTGATTTGAAGGGGACAGATGGCTACACCTTC.

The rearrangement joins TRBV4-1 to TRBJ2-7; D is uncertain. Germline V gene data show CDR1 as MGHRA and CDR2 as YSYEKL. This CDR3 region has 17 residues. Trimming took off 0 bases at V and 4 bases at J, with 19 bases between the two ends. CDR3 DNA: TGCGCCAGCAGCCAAGATCTTCCCCGAACTTTAATTTACGAGCAGTACTTC. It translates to CASSQDLPRTLIYEQYF.

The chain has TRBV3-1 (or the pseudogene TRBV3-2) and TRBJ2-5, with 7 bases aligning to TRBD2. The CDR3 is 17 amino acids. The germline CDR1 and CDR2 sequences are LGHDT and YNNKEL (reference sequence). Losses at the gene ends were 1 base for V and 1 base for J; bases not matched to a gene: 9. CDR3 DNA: TGTGCCAGCAGCCAAGCCAGCGGGACGGGACCCCAAGAGACCCAGTACTTC. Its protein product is CASSQASGTGPQETQYF.

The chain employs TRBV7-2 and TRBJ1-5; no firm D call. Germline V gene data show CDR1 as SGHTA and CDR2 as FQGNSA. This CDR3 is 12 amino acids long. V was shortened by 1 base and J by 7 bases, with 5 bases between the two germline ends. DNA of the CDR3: TGTGCCAGCAGCTTAGTAGCCCAGCCCCAGCATTTT. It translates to CASSLVAQPQHF. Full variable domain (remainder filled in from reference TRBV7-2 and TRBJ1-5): GAGVSQSPSNKVTEKGKDVELRCDPISGHTALYWYRQSLGQGLEFLIYFQGNSAPDKSGLPSDRFSAERTGGSVSTLTIQRTQQEDSAVYLCASSLVAQPQHFGDGTRLSIL.

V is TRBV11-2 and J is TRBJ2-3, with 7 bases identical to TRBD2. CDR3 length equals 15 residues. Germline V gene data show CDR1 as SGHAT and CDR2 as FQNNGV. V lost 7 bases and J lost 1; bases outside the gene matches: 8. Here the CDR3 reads CASTWEGFGTDTQYF. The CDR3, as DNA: TGTGCCAGCACCTGGGAGGGGTTTGGCACAGATACGCAGTATTTT.

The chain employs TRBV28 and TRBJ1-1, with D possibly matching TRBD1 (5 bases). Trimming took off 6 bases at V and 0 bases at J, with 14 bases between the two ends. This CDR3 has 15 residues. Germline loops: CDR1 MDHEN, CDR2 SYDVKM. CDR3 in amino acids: CASRILTAVNTEAFF. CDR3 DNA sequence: TGTGCCAGCAGGATACTGACAGCTGTGAACACTGAAGCTTTCTTT.

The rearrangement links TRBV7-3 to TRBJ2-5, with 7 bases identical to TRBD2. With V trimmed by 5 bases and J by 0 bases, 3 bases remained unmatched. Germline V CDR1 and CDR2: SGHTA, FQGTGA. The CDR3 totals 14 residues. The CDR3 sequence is CASSKRGNQETQYF. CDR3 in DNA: TGTGCCAGCAGCAAGCGGGGTAACCAAGAGACCCAGTACTTC.

The CDR3 nucleotides read TGCAGCGTTGAAATTCAGAATGAGCAGTTCTTC. Translation gives CSVEIQNEQFF. This chain links TRBV29-1 with TRBJ2-1, with D uncertain. The CDR3 runs to 11 residues. Germline CDR1 is SQVTM and CDR2 is ANQGSEA. The ends were cut back, 2 bases at V and 7 bases at J, with 6 bases in the middle.

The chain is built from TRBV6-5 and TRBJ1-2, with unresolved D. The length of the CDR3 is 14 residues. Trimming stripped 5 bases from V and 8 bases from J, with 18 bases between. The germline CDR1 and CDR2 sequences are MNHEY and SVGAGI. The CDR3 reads CASSTNSGRGGYTF. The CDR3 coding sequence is TGTGCCAGCAGTACCAATTCAGGACGGGGAGGCTACACCTTC.

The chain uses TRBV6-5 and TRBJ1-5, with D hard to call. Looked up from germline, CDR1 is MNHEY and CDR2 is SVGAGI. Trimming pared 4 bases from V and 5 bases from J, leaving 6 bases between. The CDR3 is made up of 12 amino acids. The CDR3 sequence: CASSSFDQPQHF. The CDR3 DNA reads TGTGCCAGCAGTTCCTTCGATCAGCCCCAGCATTTT.

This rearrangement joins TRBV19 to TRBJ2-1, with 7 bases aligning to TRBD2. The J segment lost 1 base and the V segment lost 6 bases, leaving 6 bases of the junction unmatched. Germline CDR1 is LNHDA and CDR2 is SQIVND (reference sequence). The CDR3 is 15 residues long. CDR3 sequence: CASRTSGTSYNEQFF. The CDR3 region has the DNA TGTGCCAGTAGGACCAGCGGGACTTCCTACAATGAGCAGTTCTTC.

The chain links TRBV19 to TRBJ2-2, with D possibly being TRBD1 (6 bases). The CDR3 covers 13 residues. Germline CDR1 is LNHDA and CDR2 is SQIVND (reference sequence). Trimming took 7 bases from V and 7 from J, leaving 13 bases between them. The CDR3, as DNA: TGTGCCAGTAAGGGGGTCGGGGTCGGGGAGCTGTTTTTT. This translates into CASKGVGVGELFF.

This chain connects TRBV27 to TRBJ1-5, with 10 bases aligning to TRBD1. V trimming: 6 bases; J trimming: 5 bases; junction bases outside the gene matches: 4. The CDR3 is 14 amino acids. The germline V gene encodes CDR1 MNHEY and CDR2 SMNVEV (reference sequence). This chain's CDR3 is CASRRQGADQPQHF. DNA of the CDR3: TGTGCCAGCAGAAGACAGGGGGCCGATCAGCCCCAGCATTTT.

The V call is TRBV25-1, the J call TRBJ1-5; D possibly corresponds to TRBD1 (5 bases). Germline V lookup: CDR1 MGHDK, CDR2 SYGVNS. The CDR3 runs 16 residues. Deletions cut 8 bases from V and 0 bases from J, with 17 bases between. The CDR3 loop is CASQRAQGYSNQPQHF. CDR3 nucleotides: TGTGCCAGCCAAAGAGCCCAGGGTTATAGCAATCAGCCCCAGCATTTT.

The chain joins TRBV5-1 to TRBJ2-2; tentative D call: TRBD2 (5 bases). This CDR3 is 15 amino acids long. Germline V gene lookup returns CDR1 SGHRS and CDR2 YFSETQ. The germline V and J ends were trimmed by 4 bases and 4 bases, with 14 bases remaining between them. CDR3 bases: TGCGCCAGCAGCCTCCGGGATCTACGCACCGGGGAGCTGTTTTTT. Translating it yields CASSLRDLRTGELFF. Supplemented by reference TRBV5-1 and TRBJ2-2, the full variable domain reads KAGVTQTPRYLIKTRGQQVTLSCSPISGHRSVSWYQQTPGQGLQFLFEYFSETQRNKGNFPGRFSGRQFSNSRSEMNVSTLELGDSALYLCASSLRDLRTGELFFGEGSRLTVL.

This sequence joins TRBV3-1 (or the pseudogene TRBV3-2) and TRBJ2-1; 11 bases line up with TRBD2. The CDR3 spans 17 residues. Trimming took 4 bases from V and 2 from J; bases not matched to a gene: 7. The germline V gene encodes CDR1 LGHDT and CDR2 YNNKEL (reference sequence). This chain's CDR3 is CASSRQGTSGPYNEQFF. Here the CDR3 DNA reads TGTGCCAGCAGCCGACAAGGGACTAGCGGACCCTACAATGAGCAGTTCTTC.